This entry lists 16 T cell receptor beta chains sequenced from one sample in a study of shared clonotypes between healthy human individuals. Profiling relied on immunoSEQ multiplex PCR, and the TCRdb table lists in-frame clones only, not all of them. The sample has just over 2,000,000 clones, over 85% seen once. Source material: naive CD4+ T cells sorted from blood. Stated subset: CD45RA+ positively selected. The receptors originated from a man aged 18 to 35 in good health.

V usage is TRBV28 and J usage is TRBJ2-7; the match to TRBD1 covers 10 bases. This CDR3 spans 16 amino acids. V lost 5 bases and J lost 2; bases outside the gene matches: 9. The V gene's germline CDR1 is MDHEN and CDR2 SYDVKM. The DNA for the CDR3 is TGTGCCAGCAGTCAGTCCCCCGGGACAGGGGCCTACGAGCAGTACTTC. It translates to CASSQSPGTGAYEQYF.

The CDR3 coding sequence is TGTGCCAGCAGCTTAAGGCGGGACGGAGAGACCCAGTACTTC. Its translation is CASSLRRDGETQYF. V is TRBV5-4 and J is TRBJ2-5, with D tentatively TRBD2 (6 bases). The CDR3 loop spans 14 amino acids. V gave up 2 bases and J gave up 4 bases, with 12 bases separating them. Per germline, CDR1 SGHNT and CDR2 YYREEE (reference sequence).

In DNA form, the CDR3 reads TGTGCCAGCAGTGAGTTGAGGCCGTCGAGGGCAGATACGCAGTATTTT. Residues: CASSELRPSRADTQYF. V gene TRBV2 combines with J gene TRBJ2-3, with D perhaps matching TRBD2 (5 bases). The CDR3 is 16 residues long. V gave up 3 bases and J gave up 4 bases, with 17 bases separating them. CDR1 SNHLY and CDR2 FYNNEI come from the germline V gene.

V and J are TRBV19 and TRBJ1-1; the D gene is possibly TRBD1 (6 bases). Trimming removed 1 base at V and 2 bases at J, with 11 bases between. CDR1 and CDR2 (germline): LNHDA, SQIVND (reference sequence). CDR3 length equals 15 residues. In DNA form, the CDR3 reads TGTGCCAGTAGTATAGCTCAGGGGCCCAACACTGAAGCTTTCTTT. Translation: CASSIAQGPNTEAFF.

This clone was detected only once. This chain joins TRBV30 and TRBJ2-7; 8 positions agree with TRBD1. Germline values: CDR1 GTSNPN, CDR2 SVGIG (reference sequence). The CDR3 has 13 amino acids. After removal of 4 bases from V and 5 bases from J, the junction contained 7 bases not matched to a gene. The CDR3 sequence is CAWKQGDKDEQYF. CDR3 sequence (DNA): TGTGCCTGGAAACAGGGGGATAAGGACGAGCAGTACTTC.

The chain joins TRBV29-1 to TRBJ2-3; 7 bases line up with TRBD1. After removal of 7 bases from V and 2 bases from J, the junction contained 6 bases not matched to a gene. The V gene's germline CDR1 is SQVTM and CDR2 ANQGSEA. This CDR3 spans 13 amino acids. CDR3 in amino acids: CSAWDSFTDTQYF. The CDR3 region has the DNA TGCAGCGCCTGGGACAGTTTCACAGATACGCAGTATTTT.

Remarks on this clone: The junction differs from germline at one of its ends, possibly a read error. The V and J genes are TRBV10-3 and TRBJ2-7; TRBD1 matches 11 bases. There are 12 residues in the CDR3. Germline V gene sequence: CDR1 ENHRY, CDR2 SYGVKD. The CDR3, as DNA: TGTGCCATCAGTGAGCCGGGACAGGGGGGAGAGTTC. Translated: CAISEPGQGGEF.

This sequence joins TRBV4-1 and TRBJ2-7; D is unclear. Germline V lookup: CDR1 MGHRA, CDR2 YSYEKL. Trimming left V 1 base short and J 12 bases short, with 19 bases between. CDR3 size: 14 residues. CDR3 in amino acids: CASSQGLEQTPRYF. The CDR3 DNA follows: TGCGCCAGCAGCCAAGGTCTTGAACAGACCCCAAGGTACTTC.

This clone was counted a few times. The sample holds other DNA sequences that translate to the same CDR3. The V and J genes are TRBV29-1 and TRBJ1-1; 8 bases fit TRBD1. Germline trimming cut 6 bases from V and 0 bases from J; bases unmatched to any gene: 6. Germline values: CDR1 SQVTM, CDR2 ANQGSEA. CDR3 length: 14 amino acids. The DNA of the CDR3 is TGCAGCGTAGAACGGACAGGGATGAACACTGAAGCTTTCTTT. Translating gives CSVERTGMNTEAFF. The whole variable domain, filled in from reference TRBV29-1 and TRBJ1-1, reads SAVISQKPSRDICQRGTSLTIQCQVDSQVTMMFWYRQQPGQSLTLIATANQGSEATYESGFVIDKFPISRPNLTFSTLTVSNMSPEDSSIYLCSVERTGMNTEAFFGQGTRLTVV.

The chain joins TRBV5-5 to TRBJ2-1; D is perhaps TRBD1 or TRBD2 (5 bases each). Trimming removed 4 bases from V and 0 bases from J, with 14 bases in between. This CDR3 region has 16 residues. CDR1 and CDR2 (germline): SGHKS, YYEKEE (reference sequence). Written as DNA, the CDR3 is TGTGCCAGCAGCCGTCAATGGGGGAGCTCCTACAATGAGCAGTTCTTC. Translation gives CASSRQWGSSYNEQFF.

To note about this clone: Other DNA sequences within the sample encode an identical CDR3. The chain recombines TRBV5-6 with TRBJ2-7; TRBD1 matches 7 bases. Germline CDR1 reads SGHDT; CDR2 reads YYEEEE. CDR3 length: 13 amino acids. With V trimmed by 0 bases and J by 4 bases, 1 base remained unmatched. The CDR3 is CASSLDRGYEQYF. The CDR3 DNA sequence: TGTGCCAGCAGCTTGGACAGGGGATACGAGCAGTACTTC.

CDR3 protein: CAISINPENEQYF. For the CDR3, the DNA is TGTGCCATCAGTATAAATCCCGAGAACGAGCAGTACTTC. This chain joins TRBV10-3 and TRBJ2-7; D is unclear. CDR3 length: 13 amino acids. Trimming stripped 5 bases from V and 5 bases from J, with 13 bases between. Germline CDR1 ENHRY, CDR2 SYGVKD.

This chain's CDR3 is CASSLGSSGVGREQFF. The CDR3 DNA reads TGTGCCAGCAGCTTAGGATCTAGCGGGGTTGGGAGGGAGCAGTTCTTC. The J gene is TRBJ2-1, the V gene TRBV5-4; 9 bases fit TRBD2. There are 16 residues in the CDR3. The germline gives CDR1 SGHNT, CDR2 YYREEE (reference sequence). V shed 2 bases, J shed 10 bases, and the junction held 13 bases outside the gene matches.

The chain couples TRBV10-2 to TRBJ1-5; no clear D gene. The CDR3 loop spans 14 amino acids. Looked up from germline, CDR1 is WSHSY and CDR2 is SAAADI. V lost 3 bases to trimming and J lost 2 bases, with 8 bases between them. The CDR3 sequence is CASSDQDGNQPQHF. In nucleotides, the CDR3 is TGCGCCAGCAGTGACCAAGACGGCAATCAGCCCCAGCATTTT.

The chain combines TRBV6-1 with TRBJ1-2; D is uncertain. The CDR3 consists of 15 residues. Germline V CDR1 and CDR2: MNHNS, SASEGT. Deletions cut 0 bases from V and 0 bases from J, with 8 bases between. The CDR3 spells CASSEALVSNYGYTF. Written as DNA, the CDR3 is TGTGCCAGCAGTGAAGCTCTCGTGTCTAACTATGGCTACACCTTC.

The chain joins TRBV7-2 to TRBJ2-7; D possibly matches TRBD1 or TRBD2 (6 bases each). Germline CDR1 SGHTA, CDR2 FQGNSA. V was trimmed by 1 base and J by 7 bases, leaving 11 bases between them. This CDR3 contains 13 residues. CDR3 coding DNA: TGTGCCAGCAGCTTAGGCGGGACACAGGAGCAGTACTTC. Amino acids: CASSLGGTQEQYF.